This TCR beta chain was identified in a study of identical twins. In this sample, this clonotype turned up many times. Through template switching, a universal primer site was introduced, and the cDNA contained unique molecular identifiers. Via MiXCR, TCRdb re-called the 5' RACE reads, giving one row per CDR3 protein. This table holds about 150,000 distinct CDR3 sequences, under 4.5% found once. Every sampled donor was Caucasian and healthy. CDR3 length equals 14 residues. Trimming pared 5 bases from V and 3 bases from J, leaving 13 bases between. Germline assignment: CDR1 LGHDT and CDR2 YNNKEL (reference sequence).

The TCR originated in a man aged 18 to 29 in good health. The chain couples TRBV3-1 to TRBJ1-1; D is perhaps TRBD1 (6 bases). The sample comprised memory T cells sorted from blood. The DNA of the CDR3 is TGTGCCAGCAGCTACACAGGGTGGTACACTGAAGCTTTCTTT. The encoded protein is CASSYTGWYTEAFF.